This T cell receptor (beta chain) was observed in a study of blood T cell repertoires in COVID-19. This table comes from immunoSEQ multiplex PCR, and its TCRdb copy is limited to in-frame clones, with some not included. The sample shows about 210,000 clones, approximately 81% of them seen only once. Sample: peripheral blood. This TCR was recovered from a woman older than 75 with COVID-19, enrolled during active disease.

CDR3 sequence: CASSLVENEKLFF. The DNA for the CDR3 is TGTGCCAGCAGCTTGGTAGAGAATGAAAAACTGTTTTTT. The chain is built from TRBV5-4 and TRBJ1-4; D remains ambiguous. Deletions cut 0 bases from V and 5 bases from J, with 5 bases between. CDR3 length: 13 amino acids. Germline CDR1 is SGHNT and CDR2 is YYREEE (reference sequence). Complete variable domain (other parts from reference TRBV5-4 and TRBJ1-4): ETGVTQSPTHLIKTRGQQVTLRCSSQSGHNTVSWYQQALGQGPQFIFQYYREEENGRGNFPPRFSGLQFPNYSSELNVNALELDDSALYLCASSLVENEKLFFGSGTQLSVL.